The T cell receptor (beta chain) under discussion was sequenced for a study of cytomegalovirus exposure and HLA in healthy donors. Findings of the study overall: With later analysis, a missense DCLRE1C variant became linked to TCR beta V- and J-gene trimming.

This CDR3 has 13 residues. Germline V lookup: CDR1 SGHAT, CDR2 FQDESV (reference sequence). V was cut by 5 bases and J by 8 bases, with 10 bases left in between. Details on this clone: Its antigen is currently unknown.

This PCR relied on a set of 60 Vbeta primers and 13 Jbeta primers. Method: immunoSEQ multiplex PCR; TCRdb's copy keeps in-frame clones and lacks some. Found here are 55,000 to 90,000 clones, roughly 79% of them singletons; the top ten hold approximately 5.8%. Sequences were obtained from PBMCs. This rearrangement joins TRBV11-1 to TRBJ1-6, with a possible D match to TRBD1 (5 bases). This clonotype was sampled from a man aged 50-60 years in good health and CMV-seronegative. The CDR3 loop reads CASSPVRDSPLHF. Written as DNA, the CDR3 is TGTGCCAGCAGCCCCGTCAGGGATTCACCCCTCCACTTT.